The 12 T cell receptor beta chains below all came from one sample that was sequenced in a study of cytomegalovirus exposure and HLA in healthy donors (dated by TCRdb to about 2017). Library generation was performed with the immunoSEQ multiplex PCR assay. A mixture of 60 forward primers for TCR Vbeta segments and 13 reverse primers for TCR Jbeta segments was used in the multiplex PCR. The clones in this table, taken by TCRdb from immuneACCESS, are in-frame only. Not every clone is retained; where verified, under half of the shortfall comes from an unresolved V gene, and the cause of the rest is unknown. This sample comprises about 100,000 clones, about 69% of them detected only once. The top ten clones comprise over 4% of the sample. The source material was PBMCs. The receptors stem from a human donor in good health.

CDR3 nucleotide sequence: TGTGCCAGCAACCACGGGACAGGGGGCGGCGAGCAGTACTTC. Amino acid sequence: CASNHGTGGGEQYF. The chain recombines TRBV7-9 with TRBJ2-7; 12 bases align to TRBD1. Trimming took 7 bases from V and 6 from J; bases not matched to a gene: 7. Germline-derived CDR1 and CDR2 are SEHNR and FQNEAQ (reference sequence). This CDR3 region has 14 residues.

The CDR3 DNA is TGTGCCAGCAGTCGCAAGACAGGGGAGGACGGGGAGCTGTTTTTT. As protein: CASSRKTGEDGELFF. This chain connects TRBV6-4 to TRBJ2-2, with TRBD1 identical over 8 bases. Germline V CDR1 and CDR2: MRHNA, SNTAGT. V shed 5 bases and J 7 bases; nucleotides not matched to a gene: 9. This CDR3 is 15 amino acids long.

The chain is built from TRBV28 and TRBJ1-1; 9 bases align to TRBD1. The CDR3 covers 15 residues. The J segment lost 3 bases and the V segment lost 4 bases, leaving 6 bases of the junction unmatched. CDR1 is MDHEN and CDR2 is SYDVKM in the germline V gene. CDR3 sequence (DNA): TGTGCCAGCAGTTCTCCGACAGGGGGAGACACTGAAGCTTTCTTT. It is translated as CASSSPTGGDTEAFF. The entire variable domain, with the rest obtained from reference TRBV28 and TRBJ1-1, is as follows: DVKVTQSSRYLVKRTGEKVFLECVQDMDHENMFWYRQDPGLGLRLIYFSYDVKMKEKGDIPEGYSVSREKKERFSLILESASTNQTSMYLCASSSPTGGDTEAFFGQGTRLTVV.

The J gene is TRBJ2-7, the V gene TRBV18; 9 nucleotides line up with TRBD1. The trim removed 6 bases at V and 7 bases at J, leaving 10 bases unmatched. This CDR3 spans 14 amino acids. Per germline, CDR1 KGHSH and CDR2 LQKENI. The CDR3 DNA sequence: TGTGCCAGCTCGTCCGGGACAGGGTTGGGTGAGCAGTACTTC. This gives the protein CASSSGTGLGEQYF.

This sequence joins TRBV6-5 and TRBJ1-5; no reliable D call. Trimming cost V 6 bases and J 3 bases, with 9 bases left between them. This CDR3 spans 13 amino acids. The germline gives CDR1 MNHEY, CDR2 SVGAGI. Written as DNA, the CDR3 is TGTGCCAGCAGGTACAGCAACAATCAGCCCCAGCATTTT. Its protein is CASRYSNNQPQHF.

The rearrangement uses TRBV5-1 and TRBJ2-3, with TRBD2 as a possible D gene (5 bases). The CDR3 contains 18 residues. V was clipped by 0 bases and J by 4 bases, with 21 bases between them. Germline lookup yields CDR1 SGHRS and CDR2 YFSETQ. The CDR3 spells CASSLADVRRADADTQYF. In DNA, the CDR3 is TGCGCCAGCAGCTTGGCCGACGTTCGGCGGGCCGACGCAGATACGCAGTATTTT. The full variable domain, its missing parts supplied by reference TRBV5-1 and TRBJ2-3, is KAGVTQTPRYLIKTRGQQVTLSCSPISGHRSVSWYQQTPGQGLQFLFEYFSETQRNKGNFPGRFSGRQFSNSRSEMNVSTLELGDSALYLCASSLADVRRADADTQYFGPGTRLTVL.

This chain's CDR3 is CASSPRTGGYGYTF. The DNA for the CDR3 is TGTGCCAGCAGCCCCCGGACAGGGGGGTATGGCTACACCTTC. The rearrangement uses TRBV28 and TRBJ1-2, with 10 positions matching TRBD1. This CDR3 has 14 residues. V shed 6 bases, J shed 5 bases, and the junction held 6 bases outside the gene matches. Germline V gene sequence: CDR1 MDHEN, CDR2 SYDVKM.

This clone appeared a few times. The chain combines TRBV7-8 with TRBJ1-2; 7 bases align to TRBD1. The CDR3 has 14 amino acids. From germline, CDR1 is SGHVS and CDR2 FQNEAQ. Losses at the gene ends were 5 bases for V and 5 bases for J; bases not matched to a gene: 8. The CDR3 here is CASSNRDSSYGYTF. In DNA form, the CDR3 reads TGTGCCAGCAGCAACAGGGACAGCTCTTATGGCTACACCTTC.

The chain's CDR3 is CSGGDRANTGELFF. The CDR3, as DNA: TGCAGCGGGGGGGACAGGGCGAACACCGGGGAGCTGTTTTTT. The V gene is TRBV29-1, the J gene TRBJ2-2; TRBD1 aligns across 9 bases. V lost 7 bases, J lost 0 bases, and 3 bases stayed unmatched. The CDR3 is made up of 14 amino acids. Germline CDR1 SQVTM, CDR2 ANQGSEA.

Only a few counts were recorded for this clone. The genes are TRBV29-1 and TRBJ2-7; D possibly corresponds to TRBD1 (6 bases). CDR3 size: 11 residues. Trimming took off 6 bases at V and 6 bases at J, with 12 bases between the two ends. Germline CDR1 SQVTM, CDR2 ANQGSEA. Written as DNA, the CDR3 is TGCAGCGTAGCTACAGGGTTCGAGCAGTACTTC. Residues: CSVATGFEQYF.

The table lists this clone with a count of one. The J gene is TRBJ1-5, the V gene TRBV7-8, with D perhaps TRBD1 (5 bases). V lost 1 base and J 3 bases, leaving 10 bases between the germline ends. The CDR3 is 15 residues long. Germline CDR1 is SGHVS and CDR2 is FQNEAQ. The DNA of the CDR3 is TGTGCCAGCAGCTTAGAAGGGGCCCCCAATCAGCCCCAGCATTTT. This translates into CASSLEGAPNQPQHF.

In regard to this clone: The junction differs from germline at one of its ends, possibly a read error. The CDR3 loop reads CSSSFRGAGYTF. The CDR3 nucleotides read TGTTCCAGCAGCTTCAGGGGGGCCGGCTACACCTTC. V gene TRBV7-9 combines with J gene TRBJ1-2; 7 positions match TRBD1. In germline, CDR1 is SEHNR, CDR2 FQNEAQ (reference sequence). The CDR3 totals 12 residues.